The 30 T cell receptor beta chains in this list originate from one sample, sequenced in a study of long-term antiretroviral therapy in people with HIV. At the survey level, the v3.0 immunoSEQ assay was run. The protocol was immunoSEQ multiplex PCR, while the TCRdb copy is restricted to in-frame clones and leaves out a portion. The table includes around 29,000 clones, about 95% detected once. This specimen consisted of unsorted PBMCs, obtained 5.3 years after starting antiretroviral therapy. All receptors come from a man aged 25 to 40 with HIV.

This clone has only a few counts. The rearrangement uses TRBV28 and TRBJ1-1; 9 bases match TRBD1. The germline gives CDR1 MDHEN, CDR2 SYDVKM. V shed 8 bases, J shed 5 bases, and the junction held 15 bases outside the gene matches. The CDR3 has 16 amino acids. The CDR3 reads CASRGIQGALETEAFF. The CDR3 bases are TGTGCCAGCCGTGGGATACAGGGGGCGCTGGAAACTGAAGCTTTCTTT. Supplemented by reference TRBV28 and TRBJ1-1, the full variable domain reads DVKVTQSSRYLVKRTGEKVFLECVQDMDHENMFWYRQDPGLGLRLIYFSYDVKMKEKGDIPEGYSVSREKKERFSLILESASTNQTSMYLCASRGIQGALETEAFFGQGTRLTVV.

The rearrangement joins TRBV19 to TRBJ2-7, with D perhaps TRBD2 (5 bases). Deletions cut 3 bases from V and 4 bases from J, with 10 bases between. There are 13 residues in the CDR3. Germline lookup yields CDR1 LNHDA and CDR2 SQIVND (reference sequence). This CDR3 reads CASSIGNAYEQYF. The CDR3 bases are TGTGCCAGTAGTATCGGGAACGCGTACGAGCAGTACTTC. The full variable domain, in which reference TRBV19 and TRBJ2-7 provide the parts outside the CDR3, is DGGITQSPKYLFRKEGQNVTLSCEQNLNHDAMYWYRQDPGQGLRLIYYSQIVNDFQKGDIAEGYSVSREKKESFPLTVTSAQKNPTAFYLCASSIGNAYEQYFGPGTRLTVT.

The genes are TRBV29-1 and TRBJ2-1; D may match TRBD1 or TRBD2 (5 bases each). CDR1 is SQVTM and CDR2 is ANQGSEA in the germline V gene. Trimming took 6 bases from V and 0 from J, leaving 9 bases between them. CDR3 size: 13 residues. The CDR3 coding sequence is TGCAGCGTCGACAGCGGCTCCTACAATGAGCAGTTCTTC. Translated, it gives CSVDSGSYNEQFF.

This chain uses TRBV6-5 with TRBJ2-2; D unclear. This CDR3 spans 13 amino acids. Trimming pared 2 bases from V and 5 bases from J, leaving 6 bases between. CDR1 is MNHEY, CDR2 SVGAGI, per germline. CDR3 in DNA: TGTGCCAGCAGTTACGCTGTGACCGGGGAGCTGTTTTTT. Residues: CASSYAVTGELFF.

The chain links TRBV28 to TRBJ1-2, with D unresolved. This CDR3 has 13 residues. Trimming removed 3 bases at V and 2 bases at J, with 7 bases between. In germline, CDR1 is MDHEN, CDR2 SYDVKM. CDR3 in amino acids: CASSFIGNYGYTF. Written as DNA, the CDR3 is TGTGCCAGCAGTTTTATCGGAAACTATGGCTACACCTTC.

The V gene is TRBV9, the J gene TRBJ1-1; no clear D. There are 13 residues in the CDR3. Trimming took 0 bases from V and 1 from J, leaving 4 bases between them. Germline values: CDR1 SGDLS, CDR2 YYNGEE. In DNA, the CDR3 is TGTGCCAGCAGCGTAGCAACGAACACTGAAGCTTTCTTT. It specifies CASSVATNTEAFF. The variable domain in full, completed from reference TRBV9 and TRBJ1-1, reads DSGVTQTPKHLITATGQRVTLRCSPRSGDLSVYWYQQSLDQGLQFLIQYYNGEERAKGNILERFSAQQFPDLHSELNLSSLELGDSALYFCASSVATNTEAFFGQGTRLTVV.

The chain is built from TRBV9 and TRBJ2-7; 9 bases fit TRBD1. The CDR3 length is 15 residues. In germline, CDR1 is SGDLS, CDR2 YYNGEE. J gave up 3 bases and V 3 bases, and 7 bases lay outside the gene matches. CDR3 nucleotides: TGTGCCAGCAGCGCGACAGGGGGGGAAGTCTACGAGCAGTACTTC. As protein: CASSATGGEVYEQYF.

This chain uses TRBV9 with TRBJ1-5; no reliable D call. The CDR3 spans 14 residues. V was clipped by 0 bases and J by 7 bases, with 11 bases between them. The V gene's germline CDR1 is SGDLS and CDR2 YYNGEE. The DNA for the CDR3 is TGTGCCAGCAGCGTAGCCCCCTCCCTCCAGCCCCAGCATTTT. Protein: CASSVAPSLQPQHF.

CDR3 protein: CASSLGFGGTGGYTF. The CDR3 DNA is TGTGCCAGCAGCTTAGGGTTTGGGGGTACAGGGGGCTACACCTTC. The chain employs TRBV7-9 and TRBJ1-2; D is perhaps TRBD1 (6 bases). Germline assignment: CDR1 SEHNR and CDR2 FQNEAQ (reference sequence). This CDR3 contains 15 residues. V was shortened by 1 base and J by 8 bases, with 17 bases between the two germline ends.

The CDR3 region has the DNA TGTGCCAGCAGTTACTCAGGGGTGAGGGGCTACACCTTC. It is translated as CASSYSGVRGYTF. The chain links TRBV6-5 to TRBJ1-2, with a tentative D call TRBD1 (5 bases). From germline, CDR1 is MNHEY and CDR2 SVGAGI. The CDR3 has 13 amino acids. V dropped 0 bases and J dropped 8 bases, with 10 bases sitting between them.

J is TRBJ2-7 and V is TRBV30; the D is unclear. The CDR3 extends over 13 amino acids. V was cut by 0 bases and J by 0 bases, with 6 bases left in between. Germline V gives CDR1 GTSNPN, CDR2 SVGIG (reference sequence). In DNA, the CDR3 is TGTGCCTGGAGTGTAGGGATCTCCTACGAGCAGTACTTC. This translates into CAWSVGISYEQYF.

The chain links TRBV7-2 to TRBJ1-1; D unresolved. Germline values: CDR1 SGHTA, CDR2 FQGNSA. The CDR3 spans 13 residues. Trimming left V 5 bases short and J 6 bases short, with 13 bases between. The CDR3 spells CASSPSYRAEAFF. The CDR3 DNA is TGTGCCAGCAGCCCCTCATATCGGGCTGAAGCTTTCTTT.

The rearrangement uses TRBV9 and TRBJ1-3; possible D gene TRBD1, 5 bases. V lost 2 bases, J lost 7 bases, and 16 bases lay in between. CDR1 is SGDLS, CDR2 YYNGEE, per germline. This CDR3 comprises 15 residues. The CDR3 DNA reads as TGTGCCAGCAGCGTGTCGGGGGACGCCGGGAACACCATATATTTT. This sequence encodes CASSVSGDAGNTIYF.

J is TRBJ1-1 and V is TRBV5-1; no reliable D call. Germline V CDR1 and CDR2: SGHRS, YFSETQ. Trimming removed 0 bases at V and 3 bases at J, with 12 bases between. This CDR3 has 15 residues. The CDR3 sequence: CASSLGPGLHTEAFF. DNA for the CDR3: TGCGCCAGCAGCTTGGGTCCGGGGTTACACACTGAAGCTTTCTTT.

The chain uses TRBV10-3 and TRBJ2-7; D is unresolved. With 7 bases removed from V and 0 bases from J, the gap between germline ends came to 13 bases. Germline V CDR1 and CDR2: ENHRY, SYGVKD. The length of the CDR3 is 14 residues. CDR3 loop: CAIKLSIDSYEQYF. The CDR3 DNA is TGTGCCATCAAGTTGTCCATCGACTCCTACGAGCAGTACTTC.

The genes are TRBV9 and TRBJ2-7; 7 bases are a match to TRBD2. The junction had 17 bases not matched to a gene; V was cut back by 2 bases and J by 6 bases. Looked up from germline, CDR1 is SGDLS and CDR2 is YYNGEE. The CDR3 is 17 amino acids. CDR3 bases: TGTGCCAGCAGCGTGGCCCCGTGGGGGGAGGGCCGTCGCGAGCAGTACTTC. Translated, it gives CASSVAPWGEGRREQYF. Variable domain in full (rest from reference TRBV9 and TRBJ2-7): DSGVTQTPKHLITATGQRVTLRCSPRSGDLSVYWYQQSLDQGLQFLIQYYNGEERAKGNILERFSAQQFPDLHSELNLSSLELGDSALYFCASSVAPWGEGRREQYFGPGTRLTVT.

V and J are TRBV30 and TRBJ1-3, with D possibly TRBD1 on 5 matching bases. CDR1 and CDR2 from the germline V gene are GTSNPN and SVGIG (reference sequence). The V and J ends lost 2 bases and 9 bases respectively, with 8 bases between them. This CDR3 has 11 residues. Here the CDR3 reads CAWSLGGTIYF. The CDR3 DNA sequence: TGTGCCTGGAGTCTGGGGGGCACCATATATTTT.

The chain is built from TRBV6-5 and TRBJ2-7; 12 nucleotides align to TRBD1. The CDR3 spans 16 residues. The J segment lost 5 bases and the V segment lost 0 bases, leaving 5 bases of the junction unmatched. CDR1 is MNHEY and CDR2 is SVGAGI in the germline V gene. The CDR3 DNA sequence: TGTGCCAGCAGTTACTCCCTAGGGACAGGGGGCAACGAGCAGTACTTC. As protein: CASSYSLGTGGNEQYF.

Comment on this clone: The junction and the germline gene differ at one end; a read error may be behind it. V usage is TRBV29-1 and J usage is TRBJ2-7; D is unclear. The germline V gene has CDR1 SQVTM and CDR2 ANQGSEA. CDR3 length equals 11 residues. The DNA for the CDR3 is TGCAGCGTGAGGACCTCCGGGCAGGCATCTTTC. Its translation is CSVRTSGQASF.

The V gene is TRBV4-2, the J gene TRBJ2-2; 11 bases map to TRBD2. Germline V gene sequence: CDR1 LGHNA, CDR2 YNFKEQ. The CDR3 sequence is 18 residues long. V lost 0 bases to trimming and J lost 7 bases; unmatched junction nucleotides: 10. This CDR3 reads CASSQEALAGGRFGELFF. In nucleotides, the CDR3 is TGTGCCAGCAGCCAAGAGGCCCTAGCGGGAGGACGGTTCGGGGAGCTGTTTTTT.

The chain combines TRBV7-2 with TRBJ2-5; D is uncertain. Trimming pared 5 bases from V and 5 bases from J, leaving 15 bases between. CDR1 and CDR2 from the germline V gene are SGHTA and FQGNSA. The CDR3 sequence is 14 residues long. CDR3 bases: TGTGCCAGCAGCCCTGACCTCAACCGGGAGACCCAGTACTTC. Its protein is CASSPDLNRETQYF.

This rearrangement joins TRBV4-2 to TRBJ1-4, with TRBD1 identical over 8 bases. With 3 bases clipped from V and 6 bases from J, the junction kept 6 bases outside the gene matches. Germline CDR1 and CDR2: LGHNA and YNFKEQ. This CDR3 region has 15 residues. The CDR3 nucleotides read TGTGCCAGCAGCCAGACAGGGGATGGGGATGAAAAACTGTTTTTT. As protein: CASSQTGDGDEKLFF.

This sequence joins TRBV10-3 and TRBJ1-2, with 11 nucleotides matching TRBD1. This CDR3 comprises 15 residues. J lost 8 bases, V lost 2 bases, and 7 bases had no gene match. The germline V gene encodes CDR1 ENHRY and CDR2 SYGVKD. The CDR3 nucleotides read TGTGCCATCAGTGAGCCGGGACAGGGGGTGAGAGGCTACACCTTC. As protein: CAISEPGQGVRGYTF.

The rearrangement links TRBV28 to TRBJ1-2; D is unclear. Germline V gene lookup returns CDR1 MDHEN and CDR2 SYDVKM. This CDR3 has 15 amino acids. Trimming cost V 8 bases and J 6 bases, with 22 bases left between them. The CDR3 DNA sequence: TGTGCCAGCCTCCTGGGGAGAGGACTTAGCCATGGCTACACCTTC. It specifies CASLLGRGLSHGYTF.

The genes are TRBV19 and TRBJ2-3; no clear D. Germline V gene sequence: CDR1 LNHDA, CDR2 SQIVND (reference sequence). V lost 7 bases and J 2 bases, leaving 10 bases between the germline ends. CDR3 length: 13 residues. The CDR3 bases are TGTGCCAGTACAACCCATAACACAGATACGCAGTATTTT. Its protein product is CASTTHNTDTQYF.

CDR3 in DNA: TGTGCCAGAGACCCCGGGACAGGGGATCCTAACTATGGCTACACCTTC. Its translation: CARDPGTGDPNYGYTF. This chain links TRBV2 with TRBJ1-2, with 10 nucleotides matching TRBD1. V dropped 9 bases and J dropped 0; count of bases not matched to a gene: 10. The CDR3 has 16 amino acids. Germline loops: CDR1 SNHLY, CDR2 FYNNEI.

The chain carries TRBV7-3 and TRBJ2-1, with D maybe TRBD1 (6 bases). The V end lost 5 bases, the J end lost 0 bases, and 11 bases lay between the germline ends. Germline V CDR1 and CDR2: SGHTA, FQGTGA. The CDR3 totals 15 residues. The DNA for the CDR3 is TGTGCCAGCAGCCACCCAGGGGCCTCCTACAATGAGCAGTTCTTC. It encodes CASSHPGASYNEQFF.

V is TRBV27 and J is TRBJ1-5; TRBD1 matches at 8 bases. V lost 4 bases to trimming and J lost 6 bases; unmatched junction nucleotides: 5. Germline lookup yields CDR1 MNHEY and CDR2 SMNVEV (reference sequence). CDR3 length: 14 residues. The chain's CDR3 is CASSWTGSGQPQHF. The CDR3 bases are TGTGCCAGCAGTTGGACAGGGTCGGGTCAGCCCCAGCATTTT.

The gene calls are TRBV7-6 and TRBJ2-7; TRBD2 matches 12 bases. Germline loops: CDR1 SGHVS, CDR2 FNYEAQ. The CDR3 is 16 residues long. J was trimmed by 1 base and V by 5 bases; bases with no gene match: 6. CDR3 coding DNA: TGTGCCAGCAGCCCCCGACTAGCGGGGGTTTCCTACGAGCAGTACTTC. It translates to CASSPRLAGVSYEQYF.

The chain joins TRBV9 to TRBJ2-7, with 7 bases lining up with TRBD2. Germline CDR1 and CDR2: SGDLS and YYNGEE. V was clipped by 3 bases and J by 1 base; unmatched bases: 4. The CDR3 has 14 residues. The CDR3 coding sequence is TGTGCCAGCAGCGCCGGACTAGGATCCTACGAGCAGTACTTC. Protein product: CASSAGLGSYEQYF. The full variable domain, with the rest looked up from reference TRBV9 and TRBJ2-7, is DSGVTQTPKHLITATGQRVTLRCSPRSGDLSVYWYQQSLDQGLQFLIQYYNGEERAKGNILERFSAQQFPDLHSELNLSSLELGDSALYFCASSAGLGSYEQYFGPGTRLTVT.